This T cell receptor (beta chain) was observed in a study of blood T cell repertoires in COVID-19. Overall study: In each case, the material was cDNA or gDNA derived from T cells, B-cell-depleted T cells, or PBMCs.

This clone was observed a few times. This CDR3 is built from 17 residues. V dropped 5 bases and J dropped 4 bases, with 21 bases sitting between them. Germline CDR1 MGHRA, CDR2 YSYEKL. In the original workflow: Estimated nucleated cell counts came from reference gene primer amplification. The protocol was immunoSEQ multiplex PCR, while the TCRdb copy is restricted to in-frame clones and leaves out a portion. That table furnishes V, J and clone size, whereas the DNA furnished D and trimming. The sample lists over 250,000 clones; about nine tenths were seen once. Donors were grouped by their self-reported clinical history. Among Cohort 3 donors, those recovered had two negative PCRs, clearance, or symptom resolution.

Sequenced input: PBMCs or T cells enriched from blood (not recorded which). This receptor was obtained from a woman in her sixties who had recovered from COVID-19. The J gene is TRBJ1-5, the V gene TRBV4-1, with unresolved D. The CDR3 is CASSAPGGSRVNQPQHF. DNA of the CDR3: TGCGCCAGCAGCGCCCCTGGCGGGAGTCGGGTGAATCAGCCCCAGCATTTT.